One sample yielded the 24 T cell receptor beta chains listed below, sequenced in a study of CD8 T cells in Susac syndrome. Reverse transcription of roughly 0.5 to 1 ug RNA was carried out with random hexamers. TCRdb re-called the immunoSEQ multiplex PCR reads through MiXCR, storing one row per CDR3 protein. This sample has tens of thousands of distinct CDR3 sequences; 90% to 97% occur once, and the top ten carry about 0.65%. The sample consisted of CD8+ T cells from PBMCs. These receptors came from a human donor with Susac syndrome.

This clonotype showed up just once. The V and J genes are TRBV12-3 or TRBV12-4 and TRBJ1-1; D remains ambiguous. The length of the CDR3 is 12 residues. Trimming left V 5 bases short and J 4 bases short, with 8 bases between. DNA for the CDR3: TGTGCCAGCAGTCGACGAGCCACTGAAGCTTTCTTT. Protein sequence: CASSRRATEAFF.

The gene calls are TRBV20-1 and TRBJ1-6; a weak D match, TRBD1 (6 bases). The germline gives CDR1 DFQATT, CDR2 SNEGSKA (reference sequence). V was cut by 6 bases and J by 2 bases, with 14 bases left in between. CDR3 length: 15 residues. The CDR3 reads CSARGQSTYNSPLHF. CDR3 nucleotide sequence: TGCAGTGCCCGGGGGCAAAGCACCTATAATTCACCCCTCCACTTT.

V and J are TRBV2 and TRBJ2-7; no reliable D call. Germline CDR1 and CDR2: SNHLY and FYNNEI. The CDR3 runs 11 residues. The V and J ends lost 7 bases and 2 bases respectively, with 6 bases between them. The CDR3: CASTLTYEQYF. CDR3 nucleotide sequence: TGTGCCAGCACCTTGACCTACGAGCAGTACTTC.

The V and J genes are TRBV29-1 and TRBJ1-1; D uncertain. V was clipped by 7 bases and J by 3 bases, with 21 bases between them. From germline, CDR1 is SQVTM and CDR2 ANQGSEA. The CDR3 has 15 amino acids. CDR3 DNA: TGCAGCGCCTCTAGGAGTGTCTCTCTTGACACTGAAGCTTTCTTT. This gives the protein CSASRSVSLDTEAFF.

This chain links TRBV30 with TRBJ2-7; no definite D call. The CDR3 runs 13 residues. Germline V CDR1 and CDR2: GTSNPN, SVGIG (reference sequence). Trimming left V 0 bases short and J 2 bases short, with 8 bases between. The chain's CDR3 is CAWSVGETYEQYF. The CDR3, as DNA: TGTGCCTGGAGTGTAGGAGAAACCTACGAGCAGTACTTC. Variable domain in full (rest from reference TRBV30 and TRBJ2-7): SQTIHQWPATLVQPVGSPLSLECTVEGTSNPNLYWYRQAAGRGLQLLFYSVGIGQISSEVPQNLSASRPQDRQFILSSKKLLLSDSGFYLCAWSVGETYEQYFGPGTRLTVT.

The genes are TRBV20-1 and TRBJ2-7; D ambiguous. This CDR3 spans 15 amino acids. Trimming left V 1 base short and J 0 bases short, with 13 bases between. Germline CDR1 DFQATT, CDR2 SNEGSKA (reference sequence). Here the CDR3 reads CSARGAEQNSYEQYF. CDR3 nucleotides: TGCAGTGCTAGAGGGGCAGAACAGAACTCCTACGAGCAGTACTTC.

The chain employs TRBV12-3 or TRBV12-4 and TRBJ1-3; D unresolved. Between the trimmed V and J ends, which lost 7 bases and 2 bases, there was a span of 6 bases. There are 12 residues in the CDR3. The CDR3 region has the DNA TGTGCCAGCACCTTAACTGGAAACACCATATATTTT. This gives the protein CASTLTGNTIYF.

J is TRBJ2-4 and V is TRBV5-6; a weak D match, TRBD1 (5 bases). The CDR3 consists of 13 residues. Per the germline V gene, CDR1 is SGHDT and CDR2 is YYEEEE. Trimming took 4 bases from V and 7 from J, leaving 12 bases between them. CDR3 DNA sequence: TGTGCCAGCAGCCGATTGACAGAGAACATTCAGTACTTC. This gives the protein CASSRLTENIQYF.

DNA of the CDR3: TGTGCCAGCAGCCGCGACAGGGGAAGGGCGCATCAGCCCCAGCATTTT. This codes for CASSRDRGRAHQPQHF. The V gene is TRBV27, the J gene TRBJ1-5, with 8 bases fitting TRBD1. Losses at the gene ends were 6 bases for V and 5 bases for J; bases not matched to a gene: 12. Germline CDR1 and CDR2: MNHEY and SMNVEV (reference sequence). The length of the CDR3 is 16 residues.

The chain carries TRBV7-8 and TRBJ2-1; maybe TRBD2 (7 bases). V was clipped by 6 bases and J by 5 bases, with 11 bases between them. Germline CDR1 is SGHVS and CDR2 is FQNEAQ. The CDR3 spans 13 residues. The CDR3, as DNA: TGTGCCAGCAGGGGGGGGCTTGACAATGAGCAGTTCTTC. Translation gives CASRGGLDNEQFF.

This chain connects TRBV27 to TRBJ2-1; the D is unclear. This CDR3 contains 13 residues. V was trimmed by 5 bases and J by 4 bases, leaving 9 bases between them. The germline gives CDR1 MNHEY, CDR2 SMNVEV (reference sequence). The CDR3 is CASSPTSYNEQFF. In nucleotides, the CDR3 is TGTGCCAGCAGTCCAACTTCGTACAATGAGCAGTTCTTC.

The chain has TRBV6-5 and TRBJ1-2; D is possibly TRBD1 (5 bases). V lost 5 bases to trimming and J lost 4 bases, with 11 bases between them. Germline V gives CDR1 MNHEY, CDR2 SVGAGI. The CDR3 runs 13 residues. The CDR3 nucleotides are TGTGCCAGCAGTCCGGACATGCTCTATGGCTACACCTTC. It yields the protein CASSPDMLYGYTF.

The chain joins TRBV7-9 to TRBJ1-2; the match to TRBD1 covers 10 bases. Germline CDR1 and CDR2: SEHNR and FQNEAQ (reference sequence). Trimming at V came to 5 bases and at J to 6 bases, leaving 9 bases not matched to a gene. CDR3 length equals 15 residues. The CDR3 is CASSLPGQGFDGYTF. For the CDR3, the DNA is TGTGCCAGCAGCCTCCCGGGACAGGGGTTCGATGGCTACACCTTC.

The chain combines TRBV7-9 with TRBJ2-7, with 8 bases lining up with TRBD1. Germline V CDR1 and CDR2: SEHNR, FQNEAQ (reference sequence). The ends lost 5 bases at V and 5 bases at J; junction bases unmatched: 5. This CDR3 spans 13 amino acids. The CDR3 coding sequence is TGTGCCAGCAGCCCCCGGACAGGGCACGAGCAGTACTTC. Its translation is CASSPRTGHEQYF.

The chain carries TRBV6-5 and TRBJ2-7, with D possibly being TRBD1 or TRBD2 (5 bases each). Trimming shortened V by 5 bases and J by 2 bases, and 16 bases separated the two germline ends. The CDR3 runs to 15 residues. Germline assignment: CDR1 MNHEY and CDR2 SVGAGI. The chain's CDR3 is CASSTRGRPAYEQYF. The CDR3 DNA is TGTGCCAGCAGTACCCGGGGACGGCCTGCCTACGAGCAGTACTTC.

J is TRBJ1-6 and V is TRBV11-2; no firm D call. V dropped 3 bases and J dropped 3 bases, with 6 bases sitting between them. The CDR3 loop spans 14 amino acids. Germline V lookup: CDR1 SGHAT, CDR2 FQNNGV. CDR3 sequence: CASSFDNYNSPLHF. CDR3 nucleotides: TGTGCCAGCAGCTTCGACAACTATAATTCACCCCTCCACTTT.

The chain couples TRBV2 to TRBJ1-1; D remains ambiguous. Trimming removed 3 bases from V and 1 base from J, with 9 bases in between. CDR3 length equals 14 residues. Germline V lookup: CDR1 SNHLY, CDR2 FYNNEI. Here the CDR3 reads CASSDPRGNTEAFF. CDR3 DNA: TGTGCCAGCAGTGACCCACGGGGGAACACTGAAGCTTTCTTT.

The J gene is TRBJ1-2, the V gene TRBV3-1; no clear D. Trimming shortened V by 6 bases and J by 8 bases, and 13 bases separated the two germline ends. CDR1 LGHDT and CDR2 YNNKEL come from the germline V gene (reference sequence). This CDR3 is built from 12 residues. The CDR3 region is CASRDAGIGYTF. The CDR3 region has the DNA TGTGCCAGCAGGGACGCCGGGATAGGCTACACCTTC.

The chain carries TRBV5-1 and TRBJ2-7; no firm D call. The CDR3 is 11 amino acids. Germline-derived CDR1 and CDR2 are SGHRS and YFSETQ. Trimming cost V 2 bases and J 5 bases, with 5 bases left between them. This CDR3 is CASSFSNEQYF. DNA for the CDR3: TGCGCCAGCAGCTTTTCGAACGAGCAGTACTTC.

The rearrangement joins TRBV30 to TRBJ2-5; 7 nucleotides match TRBD1. The CDR3 covers 14 residues. Germline CDR1 GTSNPN, CDR2 SVGIG (reference sequence). Trimming took 4 bases from V and 2 from J; bases not matched to a gene: 7. CDR3 sequence reads: CAWIGHRGQETQYF. CDR3 coding DNA: TGTGCCTGGATCGGCCACAGGGGTCAAGAGACCCAGTACTTC.

The chain recombines TRBV20-1 with TRBJ1-3, with D uncertain. The CDR3 consists of 14 residues. Trimming removed 6 bases from V and 5 bases from J, with 17 bases in between. Germline values: CDR1 DFQATT, CDR2 SNEGSKA (reference sequence). The CDR3 DNA is TGCAGTGCCCAAGAGAGGGCGCAGAGAAACACCATATATTTT. Its translation is CSAQERAQRNTIYF.

This chain uses TRBV20-1 with TRBJ2-1, with 9 bases that match TRBD1. The V gene end was trimmed by 8 bases and the J gene end by 7 bases; junction bases not matched to a gene: 12. The CDR3 is made up of 14 amino acids. Germline V gene lookup returns CDR1 DFQATT and CDR2 SNEGSKA (reference sequence). This CDR3 is CSIKEGTGKNEQFF. CDR3 DNA sequence: TGCAGTATAAAAGAGGGGACAGGGAAAAATGAGCAGTTCTTC.

V and J are TRBV3-1 and TRBJ1-1, with D tentatively TRBD1 (6 bases). Germline CDR1 LGHDT, CDR2 YNNKEL (reference sequence). This CDR3 comprises 14 residues. Trimming took 3 bases from V and 1 from J, leaving 9 bases between them. The DNA of the CDR3 is TGTGCCAGCAGCCAGGACAGCTGGAACACTGAAGCTTTCTTT. Encoded protein: CASSQDSWNTEAFF.

The chain combines TRBV5-4 with TRBJ2-5; TRBD2 aligns across 10 bases. Germline-derived CDR1 and CDR2 are SGHNT and YYREEE (reference sequence). This CDR3 is 15 amino acids long. V trimming: 0 bases; J trimming: 5 bases; junction bases outside the gene matches: 4. The DNA for the CDR3 is TGTGCCAGCAGCTTGGCGCTAGCGGGGGTGGAGACCCAGTACTTC. Protein product: CASSLALAGVETQYF.